These 8 T cell receptor beta chains originate from one sample sequenced in a study of tumor-infiltrating lymphocytes in primary liver carcinoma. DNA and RNA were both co-extracted from about 20-30 mg of bulk tissue that had not been sorted. cDNA specific to TCR beta was made from approximately 500 ng of total RNA, with a constant-region primer employed for priming. What produced the TCR beta libraries was three nested multiplex PCR rounds using slightly modified ARM-PCR. For around 10 cycles apiece, the opening two PCR rounds ran with TRBV1-TRBV30 forward primers and a C-beta reverse primer. TCRdb reprocessed the multiplex PCR reads with MiXCR, giving one entry per CDR3 protein. This sample yields 100,000 or so distinct CDR3 sequences, of which around two thirds are seen a single time; around 10% belongs to the top ten. The sample consisted of liver tumor tissue from sampling region 2. The sample's subset: tumor region T2, inferior pole. The origin of the receptors is an older woman with primary liver carcinoma and hepatitis B virus infection.

This clonotype was counted ten times or more. This chain connects TRBV5-1 to TRBJ2-7, with unresolved D. The CDR3 has 13 residues. V lost 1 base, J lost 6 bases, and 11 bases lay in between. Per the germline V gene, CDR1 is SGHRS and CDR2 is YFSETQ. The CDR3 DNA follows: TGCGCCAGCAGCTTGATGTGGCCGGGCGAGCAGTACTTC. The encoded protein is CASSLMWPGEQYF.

Concerning this clonotype: The limits of the CDR3 on the DNA are not certain, so only TCRdb's listed CDR3 is given. V usage is TRBV29-1 and J usage is TRBJ1-2; the table's TRBD1 call for D was not verified on the DNA. The CDR3 adds up to 13 amino acids, both ends counted. CDR1 and CDR2 (germline): SQVTM, ANQGSEA. The CDR3: CGVDRDSGYGCTF.

This clonotype was seen many times. The chain recombines TRBV29-1 with TRBJ1-2, with unresolved D. The CDR3 covers 11 residues. The V and J ends lost 6 bases and 4 bases respectively, with 9 bases between them. Per germline, CDR1 SQVTM and CDR2 ANQGSEA. Written as DNA, the CDR3 is TGCAGCGTCGTTGTGGGCTATGGCTACACCTTC. Protein sequence: CSVVVGYGYTF.

The J gene is TRBJ2-7, the V gene TRBV18; possibly TRBD1 or TRBD2 for D (5 bases each). From germline, CDR1 is KGHSH and CDR2 LQKENI. Between the trimmed V and J ends, which lost 0 bases and 2 bases, there was a span of 20 bases. This CDR3 has 18 residues. CDR3 sequence (DNA): TGTGCCAGCTCACCACCGTTAGCCGGGGACGCAACAACCTACGAGCAGTACTTC. Translating gives CASSPPLAGDATTYEQYF.

By sample fraction, this clonotype is medium-sized (0.01 to 0.1%). The chain combines TRBV6-5 with TRBJ2-5; the D gene could be TRBD1 or TRBD2 (5 bases each). The CDR3 sequence is 15 residues long. Trimming removed 4 bases at V and 2 bases at J, with 14 bases between. CDR1 and CDR2 (germline): MNHEY, SVGAGI. Written as DNA, the CDR3 is TGTGCCAGCAGTTTCCGGGACGGATCACAAGAGACCCAGTACTTC. Translating gives CASSFRDGSQETQYF.

Comment on this clonotype: One junction end disagrees with the germline gene, perhaps due to a read error. The chain couples TRBV14 to TRBJ2-7; weak D call: TRBD1 (5 bases). Germline-derived CDR1 and CDR2 are SGHDN and FVKESK. The CDR3 loop spans 12 amino acids. The CDR3 DNA reads TGTGCCAACAGCCCAGGCAGGGACGAGCAGTACTTC. Translating gives CANSPGRDEQYF.

The rearrangement links TRBV7-8 to TRBJ2-3, with 10 bases that match TRBD2. Germline V gene data show CDR1 as SGHVS and CDR2 as FQNEAQ. This CDR3 spans 16 amino acids. The CDR3 loop is CISSSRLAGHTDTQYF. The CDR3 coding sequence is TGTATCAGCAGCTCAAGACTAGCGGGTCATACAGATACGCAGTATTTT.

This clonotype was seen a handful of times. A clone one base away is much larger, so this may be a read error. The chain employs TRBV12-3 or TRBV12-4 and TRBJ2-2; D is uncertain. The CDR3 loop spans 13 amino acids. The CDR3 nucleotides read TGTGCCAGCAGTTTAGTCAACACCAGGGAGCTGTTTTTT. Translation gives CASSLVNTRELFF.